This TCR beta chain was sequenced for a study of graft-versus-host responses after intestinal transplantation. Study information: Recipients uniformly received anti-thymocyte globulin induction, followed by tacrolimus and steroids for approximately 3 years.

Trimming removed 1 base from V and 5 bases from J, with 17 bases in between. This CDR3 contains 16 residues. Per germline, CDR1 SGHAT and CDR2 FQNNGV. Turning to this clone: The antigen is unknown.

Data came from immunoSEQ multiplex PCR; TCRdb stores just in-frame clones and leaves some out. Of about 90,000 clones listed, 85% to 95% are singletons. The receptor was derived from a human donor who was the organ donor for an intestinal transplant. The specimen was unstimulated CD8+ T cells sorted from spleen or lymph node cells, collected before transplant. The gene calls are TRBV11-2 and TRBJ2-5, with a weak D call TRBD2 (5 bases). Here the CDR3 reads CASSLVGFSALETQYF. The CDR3 nucleotides are TGTGCCAGCAGCTTAGTTGGGTTTAGCGCCCTCGAGACCCAGTACTTC.